Reported below is one T cell receptor (beta chain). What it binds is not known. This specimen comes from a study of glioma-infiltrating T cells after dendritic cell vaccination. General study points: No direct clonality-survival link was found; a diverse polyclonal response may matter. The cohort had few patients with full blood and tumor sets.

TCRdb's copy holds only in-frame clones and misses some; the assay was immunoSEQ multiplex PCR. Among around 90,000 clones listed, roughly three quarters were seen once. No glioblastoma patient carried an isocitrate dehydrogenase mutation. V lost 3 bases to trimming and J lost 5 bases, with 10 bases between them. The CDR3 spans 14 residues. Looked up from germline, CDR1 is SGHTA and CDR2 is FQGNSA. The chain uses TRBV7-2 and TRBJ2-2; a weak D match, TRBD1 (5 bases). Sample: blood, taken before dendritic cell vaccination. This TCR came from a human donor with glioblastoma. The CDR3 DNA reads as TGTGCCAGCAGCTTTGAACACAGGACCGGGGAGCTGTTTTTT. Amino acid sequence: CASSFEHRTGELFF.